A single sample is the source of the 9 T cell receptor beta chains below, sequenced in a study of T cells in Graves' hyperthyroidism and ophthalmopathy. RNA transcripts served as the template for amplifying TCR beta CDR3 regions. TCR CDR3 regions were first amplified by RT-PCR with HTBI primers. TCRdb itself ran the multiplex PCR reads through MiXCR, one entry per CDR3 protein. The table lists about 400,000 distinct CDR3 sequences, 13% of them singletons. Sequenced sample: blood. The receptors shown here come from a woman aged 18 to 35 with Graves' hyperthyroidism.

Many counts were recorded for this clonotype. The J gene is TRBJ1-1, the V gene TRBV10-3; no firm D call. CDR3 length: 12 residues. V lost 6 bases to trimming and J lost 1 base, with 6 bases between them. The V gene's germline CDR1 is ENHRY and CDR2 SYGVKD. The CDR3 DNA reads TGTGCCATCAGGAGACAGAACACTGAAGCTTTCTTT. It encodes CAIRRQNTEAFF.

This rearrangement joins TRBV10-3 to TRBJ1-1, with a tentative D call TRBD1 (5 bases). Germline V gives CDR1 ENHRY, CDR2 SYGVKD. Trimming stripped 8 bases from V and 0 bases from J, with 10 bases between. CDR3 length equals 13 residues. The CDR3 DNA follows: TGTGCCATCCAGGGACCGATGAACACTGAAGCTTTCTTT. Amino acid sequence: CAIQGPMNTEAFF.

The sample holds many counts of this clonotype. V is TRBV7-2 and J is TRBJ2-5, with 10 bases lining up with TRBD1. J gave up 2 bases and V 5 bases, and 5 bases lay outside the gene matches. The CDR3 is 15 residues long. Looked up from germline, CDR1 is SGHTA and CDR2 is FQGNSA. The CDR3 region has the DNA TGTGCCAGCAGCCAAGGGACAGGGGTACAAGAGACCCAGTACTTC. Its translation: CASSQGTGVQETQYF. The variable domain in full, completed from reference TRBV7-2 and TRBJ2-5, reads GAGVSQSPSNKVTEKGKDVELRCDPISGHTALYWYRQSLGQGLEFLIYFQGNSAPDKSGLPSDRFSAERTGGSVSTLTIQRTQQEDSAVYLCASSQGTGVQETQYFGPGTRLLVL.

In its sample, this clonotype was seen many times. The chain carries TRBV12-3 or TRBV12-4 and TRBJ1-2, with 7 bases identical to TRBD1. This CDR3 spans 15 amino acids. V gave up 5 bases and J gave up 5 bases; unmatched junction bases: 11. The CDR3 protein is CASSPRTGWTYGYTF. CDR3 in DNA: TGTGCCAGCAGTCCCCGGACAGGATGGACGTATGGCTACACCTTC.

This clonotype was picked up many times. This chain connects TRBV20-1 to TRBJ1-1; weak D call: TRBD1 (5 bases). In germline, CDR1 is DFQATT, CDR2 SNEGSKA (reference sequence). The V and J ends lost 7 bases and 6 bases respectively, with 15 bases between them. The CDR3 covers 12 residues. The CDR3 bases are TGCAGTGGCGGGGCTGGGTTCGCTGAAGCTTTCTTT. Translated: CSGGAGFAEAFF.

This clonotype has only one observation. Possible read error: a much larger clone is one base away. The chain joins TRBV27 to TRBJ1-5; 7 bases line up with TRBD1. Germline V gene data show CDR1 as MNHEY and CDR2 as SMNVEV (reference sequence). The CDR3 covers 14 residues. The CDR3 loop reads CASRPQGGNRPQHF. Here the CDR3 DNA reads TGTGCCAGCAGGCCCCAGGGGGGCAATCGGCCCCAGCATTTT.

As for this clonotype: A read error may explain this, as a much larger clone is one base away. This sequence joins TRBV10-3 and TRBJ1-1; D is unresolved. This CDR3 comprises 15 residues. V was pared by 6 bases and J by 1 base, with 15 bases between. CDR1 is ENHRY and CDR2 is SYGVKD in the germline V gene. The CDR3 spells CAIRYSDDPNTEAFF. In DNA, the CDR3 is TGTGCCATCAGATACTCGGACGATCCGAACACTGAAGCTTTCTTT.

V and J are TRBV11-3 and TRBJ2-7, with D possibly matching TRBD2 (6 bases). Germline CDR1 SGHNT, CDR2 YENEEA. This CDR3 has 13 amino acids. V shed 0 bases and J shed 4 bases, with 7 bases lying between them. Written as DNA, the CDR3 is TGTGCCAGCAGCTTAGAGGGACTTTACGAGCAGTACTTC. Amino acids: CASSLEGLYEQYF. Full variable domain (outside the CDR3, taken from reference TRBV11-3 and TRBJ2-7): EAGVVQSPRYKIIEKKQPVAFWCNPISGHNTLYWYLQNLGQGPELLIRYENEEAVDDSQLPKDRFSAERLKGVDSTLKIQPAELGDSAVYLCASSLEGLYEQYFGPGTRLTVT.

In this sample, this clonotype turned up many times. This chain uses TRBV6-5 with TRBJ1-2; D is undetermined. The V and J ends lost 0 bases and 8 bases respectively, with 10 bases between them. The CDR3 consists of 13 residues. CDR1 MNHEY and CDR2 SVGAGI come from the germline V gene. The CDR3 DNA follows: TGTGCCAGCAGTTACTCTTTATCTTCCGGCTACACCTTC. Its protein is CASSYSLSSGYTF.